The 2 T cell receptor beta chains in this list originate from one sample, sequenced in a study of cytomegalovirus exposure and HLA in healthy donors (dated by TCRdb to about 2017). The library was produced with the immunoSEQ multiplex PCR assay. For the multiplex PCR, a mixture combining 60 forward primers for TCR Vbeta segments and 13 reverse primers for TCR Jbeta segments was used. Here the immuneACCESS table is served through TCRdb, limited to in-frame sequences with V and J called. Missing clones are a known gap in these copies; in checked studies unresolved V genes cover under half, and the rest lacks a known reason. This sample gives around 100,000 clones in total; roughly 69% of them show up just once. The ten largest clones take up around 4% of the sample. Sequences were obtained from PBMCs. The receptors derive from a man under 40 in good health and CMV-seropositive.

CDR3 protein: CASSQAGSWEKLFF. In DNA form, the CDR3 reads TGCGCCAGCAGCCAGGCAGGGTCCTGGGAAAAACTGTTTTTT. The V and J genes are TRBV4-1 and TRBJ1-4; TRBD1 is a possible D gene (5 bases). The V end lost 3 bases, the J end lost 8 bases, and 13 bases lay between the germline ends. The CDR3 is 14 residues long. Germline CDR1 and CDR2: MGHRA and YSYEKL.

The genes are TRBV18 and TRBJ1-4; no definite D call. CDR1 is KGHSH and CDR2 is LQKENI in the germline V gene. V was cut by 2 bases and J by 6 bases, with 7 bases left in between. This CDR3 spans 13 amino acids. CDR3 sequence reads: CASSPIADEKLFF. The CDR3, as DNA: TGTGCCAGCTCACCAATAGCTGATGAAAAACTGTTTTTT.